This TCR beta chain was found in a study of shared clonotypes between healthy human individuals. Overall study: Used for every donor were three CD4 naive, three CD4 memory, two CD8 naive and one CD8 memory plate.

Naive CD8 cells lacked CD45RO, underwent positive selection for CCR7 and left out terminally differentiated effector memory CD45RA+ cells. Donors comprised only Caucasian adults living in Nashville, Tennessee. Profiling relied on immunoSEQ multiplex PCR, and the TCRdb table lists in-frame clones only, not all of them. The table includes around 1,900,000 clones, around 93% detected once. Germline-derived CDR1 and CDR2 are LNHDA and SQIVND (reference sequence). This CDR3 region has 16 residues. The ends lost 10 bases at V and 9 bases at J; junction bases unmatched: 22. Sequencing was done on a sample of naive CD8+ T cells from PBMCs. The chain has TRBV19 and TRBJ2-5, with 8 bases identical to TRBD1. This receptor was taken from a young man in good health. Some clones in this sample may be carry-over from other donors' samples. CDR3 DNA: TGTGCCACCTACGGGACAGGACTGGACCCCAAGGGAGCCCAGTACTTC. Amino acid sequence: CATYGTGLDPKGAQYF.